This TCR beta chain was documented in a study of PD-1 blockade in mismatch repair-deficient tumors. PCR or immunohistochemistry showed mismatch repair deficiency in every enrolled patient. TCRs were sequenced from a few patients responding to pembrolizumab. TCRdb's table, derived via immunoSEQ multiplex PCR, lists solely in-frame clones and lacks some. The sample has 65,000 to 80,000 clones, around 73% seen once. Germline-derived CDR1 and CDR2 are MNHEY and SMNVEV (reference sequence). The CDR3 runs 14 residues. V lost 1 base, J lost 4 bases, and 8 bases lay in between. Study-wide results and limits: After pembrolizumab, tumor-resident clones rose rapidly, then generally contracted before radiologic responses.

For this clone: Its antigen remains unknown.

The sample consisted of peripheral blood, taken 2 weeks after starting pembrolizumab. The chain carries TRBV27 and TRBJ1-5, with D unclear. The source is an adult with mismatch repair-deficient cancer. CDR3 nucleotide sequence: TGTGCCAGCAGTTTATTAGGAGTTAATCAGCCCCAGCATTTT. Translated, it gives CASSLLGVNQPQHF.